Listed here are 3 T cell receptor beta chains from one sample, sequenced in a study of CD8+CD57+ T cells in acquired aplastic anemia. Selection for sequencing was limited to patients who had shown CD8+CD57+ cell expansion by flow cytometry. Genomic DNA constituted the template upon which TCR beta VDJ and CDR3 profiling was performed. MiXCR, run by TCRdb on the reads, gives a single entry per CDR3 protein. The table includes 300,000 or so distinct CDR3 sequences, 50% to 65% detected once. The sequenced material came from sorted CD4+, CD8+, or CD8+CD57+ T cells (not recorded which) from PBMCs. Source of these receptors: a human donor with aplastic anemia.

In its sample, this clonotype was seen many times. The chain carries TRBV6-5 and TRBJ1-1; no clear D gene. Germline V gene lookup returns CDR1 MNHEY and CDR2 SVGAGI. CDR3 size: 15 residues. The V and J ends lost 5 bases and 3 bases respectively, with 16 bases between them. In nucleotides, the CDR3 is TGTGCCAGCAGTGCCCAAGTTATTCTATACACTGAAGCTTTCTTT. It translates to CASSAQVILYTEAFF.

This clonotype was seen at least ten times. V and J are TRBV20-1 and TRBJ2-7; 9 bases match TRBD2. Germline V lookup: CDR1 DFQATT, CDR2 SNEGSKA (reference sequence). This CDR3 is 15 amino acids long. V was clipped by 0 bases and J by 3 bases; unmatched bases: 6. Here the CDR3 DNA reads TGCAGTGCTAGAGATCAACTAGCGGGTCTCTACGAGCAGTACTTC. This encodes CSARDQLAGLYEQYF.

The CDR3 protein is CSARDAADYNSPLHF. The DNA of the CDR3 is TGCAGTGCTAGAGATGCGGCAGACTATAATTCACCCCTCCACTTT. V usage is TRBV20-1 and J usage is TRBJ1-6, with D hard to call. CDR1 and CDR2 from the germline V gene are DFQATT and SNEGSKA (reference sequence). The V and J ends lost 0 bases and 3 bases respectively, with 9 bases between them. This CDR3 has 15 amino acids.